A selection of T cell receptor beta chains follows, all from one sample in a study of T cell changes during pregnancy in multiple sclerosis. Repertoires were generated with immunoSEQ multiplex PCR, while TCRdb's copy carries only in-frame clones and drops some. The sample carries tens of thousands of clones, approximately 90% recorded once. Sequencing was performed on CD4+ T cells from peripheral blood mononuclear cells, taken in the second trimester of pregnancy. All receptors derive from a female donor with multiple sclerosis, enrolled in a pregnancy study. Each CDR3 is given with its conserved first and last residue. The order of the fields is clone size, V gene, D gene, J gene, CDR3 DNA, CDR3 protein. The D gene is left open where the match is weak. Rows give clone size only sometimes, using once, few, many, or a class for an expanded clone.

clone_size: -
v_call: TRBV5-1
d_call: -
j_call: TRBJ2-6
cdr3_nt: TGCGCCAGCAGCTTGGAGGGGACTGGGGCCAACGTCCTGACTTTC
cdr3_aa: CASSLEGTGANVLTF

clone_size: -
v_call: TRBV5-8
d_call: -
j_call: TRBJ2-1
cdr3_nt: TGTGCCAGCAGCTTAAGTGGGCGGGACAGACCCTACAATGAGCAGTTCTTC
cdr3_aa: CASSLSGRDRPYNEQFF

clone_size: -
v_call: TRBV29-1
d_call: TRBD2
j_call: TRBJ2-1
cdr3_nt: TGCAGCGTTGAAGGGGGACTAGGAAGAAAAAATGAGCAGTTCTTC
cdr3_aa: CSVEGGLGRKNEQFF

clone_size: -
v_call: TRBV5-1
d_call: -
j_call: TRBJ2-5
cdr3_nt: TGCGCCAGCAGTTCCTGGCTCGGGAACGGGGAGACCCAGTACTTC
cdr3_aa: CASSSWLGNGETQYF

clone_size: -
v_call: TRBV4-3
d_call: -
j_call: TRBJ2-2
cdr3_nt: TGCGCCAGCAGCCAAGGGAGGGGACCGAACACCGGGGAGCTGTTTTTT
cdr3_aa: CASSQGRGPNTGELFF

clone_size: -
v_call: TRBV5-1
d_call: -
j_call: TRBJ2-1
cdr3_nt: TGCGCCAGCAGCTTGGGGCAGGTCAACTACAATGAGCAGTTCTTC
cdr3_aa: CASSLGQVNYNEQFF

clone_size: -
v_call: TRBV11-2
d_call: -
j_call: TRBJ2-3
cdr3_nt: TGTGCCAGCAGCTTAGAGGGAGACGGCACAGATACGCAGTATTTT
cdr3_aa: CASSLEGDGTDTQYF

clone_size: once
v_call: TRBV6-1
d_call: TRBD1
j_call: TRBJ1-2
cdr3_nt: TGTGCCAGCAGTGGTGAGGGGCGGACAGGGGCGGACTATGGCTACACCTTC
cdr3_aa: CASSGEGRTGADYGYTF

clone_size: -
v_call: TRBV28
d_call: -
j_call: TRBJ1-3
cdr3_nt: TGTGCCAGCAGTTTGGCCACAGTTTCTGGAAACACCATATATTTT
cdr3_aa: CASSLATVSGNTIYF

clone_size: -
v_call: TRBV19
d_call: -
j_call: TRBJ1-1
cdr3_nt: TGTGCCAGTAGTATAGATCGGGAGGGACGGGCTTTCTTT
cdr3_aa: CASSIDREGRAFF

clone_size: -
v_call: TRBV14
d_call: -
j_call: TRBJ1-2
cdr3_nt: TGTGCCAGCAGCCAAGGACAGTATGGCTGGGCCTTC
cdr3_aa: CASSQGQYGWAF

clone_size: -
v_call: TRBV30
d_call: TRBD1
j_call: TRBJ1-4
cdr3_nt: TGTGCCTGGAGTGTACAATTGGGTAGACAGGGACTGTTTTTT
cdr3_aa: CAWSVQLGRQGLFF

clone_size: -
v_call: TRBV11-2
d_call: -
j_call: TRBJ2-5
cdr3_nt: TGTGCCAGCAGCTTAGCAACAGGGACGGGAGAGACCCAGTACTTC
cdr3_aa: CASSLATGTGETQYF

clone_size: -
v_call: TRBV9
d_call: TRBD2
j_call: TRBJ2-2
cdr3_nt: TGTGCCAGCAACGGCGGGGGGGCCCGTGTCACCGGGGAGCTGTTTTTT
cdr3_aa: CASNGGGARVTGELFF

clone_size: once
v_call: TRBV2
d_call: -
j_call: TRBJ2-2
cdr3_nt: TGTGCCAGCAGTGGTCTAGTTTCCGGGGAGCTGTTTTTT
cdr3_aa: CASSGLVSGELFF

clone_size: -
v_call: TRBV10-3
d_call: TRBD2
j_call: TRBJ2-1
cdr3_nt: TGTGCCATCAGAAATAGCGGGAGGTCCTACAATGAGCAGTTCTTC
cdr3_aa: CAIRNSGRSYNEQFF

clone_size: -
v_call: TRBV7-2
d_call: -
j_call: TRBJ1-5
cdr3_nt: TGTGCCAGCAGCTTAGTTCCTGGGGGCGGTCAGCCCCAGCATTTT
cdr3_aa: CASSLVPGGGQPQHF

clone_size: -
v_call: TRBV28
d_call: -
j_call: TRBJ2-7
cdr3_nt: TGTGCCAGCAATGCGGGGGCCCCCTACGAGCAGTACTTC
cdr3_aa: CASNAGAPYEQYF

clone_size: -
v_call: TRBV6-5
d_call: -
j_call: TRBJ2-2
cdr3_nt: TGTGCCAGCAGTCGGGACTCCGGTGGGGCCGTGGAGCTGTTTTTT
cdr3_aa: CASSRDSGGAVELFF

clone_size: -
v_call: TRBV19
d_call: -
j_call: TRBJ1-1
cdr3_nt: TGTGCCAGTAGTTACAGGGAGGGCACTGAAGCTTTCTTT
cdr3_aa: CASSYREGTEAFF

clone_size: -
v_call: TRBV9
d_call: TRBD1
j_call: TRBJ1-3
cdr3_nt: TGTGCCAGCAGCGGGAAGACAGGGGGCAACACCATATATTTT
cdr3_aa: CASSGKTGGNTIYF

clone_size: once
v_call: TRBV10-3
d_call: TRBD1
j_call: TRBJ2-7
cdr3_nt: TGTGCCAGCGGACAGGGGAAATACGAGCAGTACTTC
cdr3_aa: CASGQGKYEQYF

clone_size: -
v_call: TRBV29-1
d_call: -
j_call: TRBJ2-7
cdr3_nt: TGCAGCGCAATAGTCCGGTACGAGCAGTACTTC
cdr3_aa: CSAIVRYEQYF